A single sample gave rise to the 10 T cell receptor beta chains below, sequenced in a study of CD8+ T cells in alopecia areata. Stated treatment: oral pan-JAK inhibitor, 5-10 mg twice daily. RNA, once extracted, was reverse transcribed into cDNA for use as the sequencing template. The repertoire was sequenced with immunoSEQ multiplex PCR; TCRdb's copy has only in-frame clones and lacks some. The sample has about 140,000 clones; about 85% are singletons. The sequencing used CD8+ T cells sorted from blood, collected at week 4, from a patient treated with tofacitinib. Source of these receptors: a human donor with alopecia areata.

The V gene is TRBV29-1, the J gene TRBJ2-2; D is undetermined. There are 14 residues in the CDR3. The V and J ends lost 6 bases and 3 bases respectively, with 14 bases between them. Per the germline V gene, CDR1 is SQVTM and CDR2 is ANQGSEA. CDR3 sequence: CSVSWSPDTGELFF. The CDR3 nucleotides read TGCAGCGTATCGTGGTCCCCGGACACCGGGGAGCTGTTTTTT.

The V and J genes are TRBV29-1 and TRBJ2-4; tentatively, D is TRBD2 (6 bases). This CDR3 is built from 15 residues. CDR1 and CDR2 (germline): SQVTM, ANQGSEA. V lost 0 bases and J 5 bases, leaving 14 bases between the germline ends. The DNA for the CDR3 is TGCAGCGTTGAAGAATGGCGGGGCGCGCAAAACATTCAGTACTTC. The encoded protein is CSVEEWRGAQNIQYF.

This chain uses TRBV27 with TRBJ2-3, with D perhaps matching TRBD2 (5 bases). The germline gives CDR1 MNHEY, CDR2 SMNVEV (reference sequence). Trimming took 8 bases from V and 10 from J, leaving 16 bases between them. CDR3 size: 12 residues. The CDR3 DNA reads TGTGCCAGCTCCCGGCCACGGGAAGCGCAGTATTTT. Its protein is CASSRPREAQYF.

The V and J genes are TRBV6-5 and TRBJ2-7; the D is unclear. CDR1 and CDR2 (germline): MNHEY, SVGAGI. Trimming took off 0 bases at V and 7 bases at J, with 10 bases between the two ends. The CDR3 covers 13 residues. The CDR3 spells CASSYSAMGEQYF. In DNA form, the CDR3 reads TGTGCCAGCAGTTACTCTGCAATGGGAGAGCAGTACTTC.

The chain recombines TRBV5-4 with TRBJ1-2; D not certain. The V gene lost 4 bases and the J gene lost 4 bases, with 11 bases spanning the gap. CDR3 length: 13 residues. Per germline, CDR1 SGHNT and CDR2 YYREEE (reference sequence). CDR3 bases: TGTGCCAGCAGCACGGCAGGCCCCTATGGCTACACCTTC. It translates to CASSTAGPYGYTF.

V and J are TRBV5-6 and TRBJ2-1; 11 bases map to TRBD2. The CDR3 extends over 15 amino acids. Trimming cost V 2 bases and J 5 bases; bases outside gene matches: 3. Germline values: CDR1 SGHDT, CDR2 YYEEEE. The CDR3 loop reads CASSFSLAGDNEQFF. CDR3 nucleotide sequence: TGTGCCAGCAGCTTCTCACTAGCGGGAGACAATGAGCAGTTCTTC.

The chain recombines TRBV9 with TRBJ2-7; 12 bases agree with TRBD2. The CDR3 extends over 15 amino acids. Per the germline V gene, CDR1 is SGDLS and CDR2 is YYNGEE. The trim removed 4 bases at V and 3 bases at J, leaving 5 bases unmatched. CDR3 residues: CASSPPSGGDYEQYF. CDR3 DNA: TGTGCCAGCAGCCCCCCTAGCGGGGGGGACTACGAGCAGTACTTC.

The rearrangement links TRBV7-3 to TRBJ2-3; 7 bases fit TRBD1. CDR1 is SGHTA and CDR2 is FQGTGA in the germline V gene. V was pared by 2 bases and J by 5 bases, with 10 bases of the junction left unmatched. There are 16 residues in the CDR3. The DNA for the CDR3 is TGTGCCAGCAGCTTATCTAAGGGGGCCAGGGGAGATACGCAGTATTTT. Translating it yields CASSLSKGARGDTQYF.

To note about this clone: The identical CDR3 is also encoded by other nucleotide sequences in the sample. The rearrangement uses TRBV29-1 and TRBJ1-2; unclear D gene. This CDR3 is built from 11 residues. V gave up 3 bases and J gave up 5 bases, with 7 bases separating them. Germline-derived CDR1 and CDR2 are SQVTM and ANQGSEA. The CDR3 here is CSVETDYGYTF. CDR3 nucleotide sequence: TGCAGCGTTGAGACGGATTATGGCTACACCTTC. Supplemented by reference TRBV29-1 and TRBJ1-2, the full variable domain reads SAVISQKPSRDICQRGTSLTIQCQVDSQVTMMFWYRQQPGQSLTLIATANQGSEATYESGFVIDKFPISRPNLTFSTLTVSNMSPEDSSIYLCSVETDYGYTFGSGTRLTVV.

The gene calls are TRBV7-9 and TRBJ2-1; no firm D call. CDR1 SEHNR and CDR2 FQNEAQ come from the germline V gene (reference sequence). Trimming stripped 1 base from V and 3 bases from J, with 10 bases between. The CDR3 has 15 amino acids. The CDR3, as DNA: TGTGCCAGCAGCTTAGGGGTCGATTACTACAATGAGCAGTTCTTC. Protein sequence: CASSLGVDYYNEQFF.